This T cell receptor (beta chain) appears in the sequencing data of a study of cytomegalovirus exposure and HLA in healthy donors. Study at large: Early on, a data release was issued that held 85 million to 95 million unique TCRs from HLA-typed donors. Study observations and caveats: Across donors, sequencing depth was assumed by presence/absence analyses to be roughly uniform. The study put about 180 TCR beta chains on its list as cytomegalovirus-associated. What a later analysis reportedly showed was that an Asian-associated ancestry cluster had fewer N-insertions than the approximately 700-donor mean.

Both 60 Vbeta primers and 13 Jbeta primers went into the PCR. The data were produced by immunoSEQ multiplex PCR, yet TCRdb's version contains in-frame clones alone and is incomplete. Among 280,000 or so clones, roughly 89% were seen once, and the ten largest hold roughly 2.3%. Germline-derived CDR1 and CDR2 are GTSNPN and SVGIG (reference sequence). Trimming stripped 0 bases from V and 4 bases from J, with 14 bases between. This CDR3 is built from 15 residues. As for this clone: Its cognate antigen is unknown.

V usage is TRBV30 and J usage is TRBJ2-3; perhaps TRBD2 as D (6 bases). The specimen was PBMCs. This clonotype was obtained from a woman under 30 in good health and CMV-seronegative. DNA of the CDR3: TGTGCCTGGAGTGTACCTCTGGGAGGCCCAGATACGCAGTATTTT. It encodes CAWSVPLGGPDTQYF.